A single sample is the source of the 11 T cell receptor beta chains below, sequenced in a study of shared clonotypes between healthy human individuals (dated by TCRdb to about 2020). Libraries were built with the immunoSEQ multiplex PCR assay. Drawn from immuneACCESS, this table holds only the in-frame rearrangements with V and J called that TCRdb kept. Clones are partly lost; checked studies trace under half to an unresolved V gene and leave the rest unexplained. Across this sample there are 550,000 to 700,000 clones, with approximately 73% seen only once. Around 1.8% of the sample is held by the ten biggest clonotypes. The source material was memory CD4+ T cells sorted from blood. According to the study, the label for this sample's cell subset or site signals: CD45RA-negative fraction. Every receptor here comes from a woman aged 25 to 39 in good health.

V gene TRBV9 combines with J gene TRBJ2-1; either TRBD1 or TRBD2 may supply D (5 bases each). Germline loops: CDR1 SGDLS, CDR2 YYNGEE. V dropped 4 bases and J dropped 3 bases, with 11 bases sitting between them. CDR3 size: 14 residues. The CDR3 coding sequence is TGTGCCAGCAGCAATCGGGACCTCTACAATGAGCAGTTCTTC. Translating it yields CASSNRDLYNEQFF.

Only a few counts were recorded for this clone. The chain recombines TRBV6-1 with TRBJ1-2; D ambiguous. This CDR3 is 13 amino acids long. The V end was cut by 8 bases, the J end by 5 bases, with 15 bases between. From germline, CDR1 is MNHNS and CDR2 SASEGT. The CDR3 DNA reads as TGTGCCAGCGAGAGATCGCCTCCTTATGGCTACACCTTC. Translated, it gives CASERSPPYGYTF.

This clone is a singleton in its sample. The V and J genes are TRBV19 and TRBJ2-7; D is perhaps TRBD2 (6 bases). The ends were cut back, 2 bases at V and 2 bases at J, with 10 bases in the middle. From germline, CDR1 is LNHDA and CDR2 SQIVND (reference sequence). The CDR3 sequence is 14 residues long. CDR3 residues: CASSIKWEAYEQYF. CDR3 DNA: TGTGCCAGTAGTATAAAGTGGGAGGCCTACGAGCAGTACTTC.

The genes are TRBV7-9 and TRBJ2-7, with TRBD1 identical over 7 bases. V was pared by 3 bases and J by 4 bases, with 9 bases of the junction left unmatched. Per the germline V gene, CDR1 is SEHNR and CDR2 is FQNEAQ (reference sequence). The CDR3 totals 15 residues. The CDR3 region has the DNA TGTGCCAGCAGCTTGACTCTGGACAGGCCGTACGAGCAGTACTTC. It translates to CASSLTLDRPYEQYF.

The rearrangement uses TRBV28 and TRBJ2-7; D call uncertain. Germline-derived CDR1 and CDR2 are MDHEN and SYDVKM. The CDR3 is 13 residues long. V lost 6 bases and J 3 bases, leaving 12 bases between the germline ends. In nucleotides, the CDR3 is TGTGCCAGCAGAATCGGACCCAACTACGAGCAGTACTTC. Its translation is CASRIGPNYEQYF. The entire variable domain, with the rest obtained from reference TRBV28 and TRBJ2-7, is as follows: DVKVTQSSRYLVKRTGEKVFLECVQDMDHENMFWYRQDPGLGLRLIYFSYDVKMKEKGDIPEGYSVSREKKERFSLILESASTNQTSMYLCASRIGPNYEQYFGPGTRLTVT.

The rearrangement joins TRBV28 to TRBJ2-2; tentatively, D is TRBD1 or TRBD2 (5 bases each). This CDR3 comprises 15 residues. The germline CDR1 and CDR2 sequences are MDHEN and SYDVKM. V dropped 2 bases and J dropped 4 bases, with 11 bases sitting between them. CDR3 sequence reads: CASSLLGAGTGELFF. As DNA, the CDR3 is TGTGCCAGCAGTTTACTAGGGGCGGGCACCGGGGAGCTGTTTTTT.

Turning to this clone: The sample carries other DNA sequences with the same CDR3. This rearrangement joins TRBV28 to TRBJ1-5, with D unresolved. Germline V gene data show CDR1 as MDHEN and CDR2 as SYDVKM. This CDR3 contains 11 residues. V was clipped by 6 bases and J by 7 bases, with 7 bases between them. The CDR3 nucleotides read TGTGCCAGCAGCTCAGGACAGCCCCAGCATTTT. The encoded protein is CASSSGQPQHF.

This clone was picked up one time. The chain combines TRBV6-5 with TRBJ2-3, with TRBD2 matching 10 bases. CDR1 and CDR2 from the germline V gene are MNHEY and SVGAGI. This CDR3 has 15 amino acids. Germline trimming cut 8 bases from V and 5 bases from J; bases unmatched to any gene: 10. CDR3 sequence reads: CASSLTSGRGDTQYF. As DNA, the CDR3 is TGTGCCAGCTCCTTGACTAGCGGGCGCGGAGATACGCAGTATTTT.

This chain joins TRBV11-3 and TRBJ2-7; 8 bases map to TRBD1. Germline V gene data show CDR1 as SGHNT and CDR2 as YENEEA. V shed 5 bases and J 4 bases; nucleotides not matched to a gene: 7. The CDR3 runs to 14 residues. The CDR3 coding sequence is TGTGCCAGCAGCCCTGGGACAGGCTTTTACGAGCAGTACTTC. Translation: CASSPGTGFYEQYF.

The chain recombines TRBV19 with TRBJ2-1; the D call may be TRBD1 or TRBD2 (7 bases each). V dropped 5 bases and J dropped 7 bases, with 30 bases sitting between them. Germline V gives CDR1 LNHDA, CDR2 SQIVND (reference sequence). CDR3 length: 19 amino acids. The DNA for the CDR3 is TGTGCCAGTAGTCCCGGGGGAGGGACAGTATCAAGGAGGAGGAATGAGCAGTTCTTC. It yields the protein CASSPGGGTVSRRRNEQFF.

In this sample, this clone turned up once. J is TRBJ1-3 and V is TRBV5-1, with D possibly TRBD1 on 6 matching bases. With 0 bases removed from V and 2 bases from J, the gap between germline ends came to 12 bases. Germline assignment: CDR1 SGHRS and CDR2 YFSETQ. The CDR3 is 16 amino acids. CDR3 protein: CASSLAGTGTGNTIYF. The DNA for the CDR3 is TGCGCCAGCAGCTTGGCCGGCACAGGGACTGGAAACACCATATATTTT.